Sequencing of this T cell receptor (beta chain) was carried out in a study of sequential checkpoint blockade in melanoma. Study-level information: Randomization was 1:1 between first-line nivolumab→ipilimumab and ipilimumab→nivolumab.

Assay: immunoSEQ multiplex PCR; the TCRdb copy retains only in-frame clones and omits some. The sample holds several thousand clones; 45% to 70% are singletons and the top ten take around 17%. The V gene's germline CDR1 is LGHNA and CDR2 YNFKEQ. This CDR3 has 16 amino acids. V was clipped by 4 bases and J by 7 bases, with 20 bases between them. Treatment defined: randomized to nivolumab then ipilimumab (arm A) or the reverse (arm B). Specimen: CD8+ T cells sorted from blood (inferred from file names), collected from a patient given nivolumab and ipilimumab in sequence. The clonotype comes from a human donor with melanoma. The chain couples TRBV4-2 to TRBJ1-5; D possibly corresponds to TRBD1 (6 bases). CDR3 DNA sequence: TGTGCCAGCAGCCTATCCTGGGGGGGGGCGAGCCAGCCCCAGCATTTT. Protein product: CASSLSWGGASQPQHF.